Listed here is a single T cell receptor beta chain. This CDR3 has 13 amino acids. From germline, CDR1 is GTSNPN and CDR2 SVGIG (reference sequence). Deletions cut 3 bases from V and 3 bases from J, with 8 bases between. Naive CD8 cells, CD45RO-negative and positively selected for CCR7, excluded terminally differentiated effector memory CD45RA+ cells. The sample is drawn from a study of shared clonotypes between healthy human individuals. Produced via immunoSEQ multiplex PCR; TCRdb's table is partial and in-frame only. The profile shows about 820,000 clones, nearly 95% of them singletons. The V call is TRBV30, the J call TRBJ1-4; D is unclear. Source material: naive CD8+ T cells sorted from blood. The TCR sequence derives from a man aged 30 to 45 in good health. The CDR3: CAWSRQSNEKLFF. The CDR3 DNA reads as TGTGCCTGGAGCCGGCAGTCTAATGAAAAACTGTTTTTT.